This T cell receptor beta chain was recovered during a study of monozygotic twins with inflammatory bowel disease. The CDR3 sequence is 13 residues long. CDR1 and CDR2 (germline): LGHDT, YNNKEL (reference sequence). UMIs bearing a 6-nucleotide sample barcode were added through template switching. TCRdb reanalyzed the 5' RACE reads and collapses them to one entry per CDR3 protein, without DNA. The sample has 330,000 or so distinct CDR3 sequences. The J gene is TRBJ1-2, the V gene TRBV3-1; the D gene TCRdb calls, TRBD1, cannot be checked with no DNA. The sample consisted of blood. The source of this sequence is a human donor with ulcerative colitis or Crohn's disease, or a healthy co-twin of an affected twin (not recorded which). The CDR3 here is CASSHLQGHGYTF.